This T cell receptor (beta chain) was sequenced in a study of blood T cells in healthy people across ages. Study results and caveats: There was a strong correlation between TCR beta diversity and naive T cell percentage.

The use of a sample-barcoded 5' primer and a J-beta primer mix characterized a second PCR of about 7 to 12 cycles. The authors tagged each cDNA molecule using a template-switch adaptor with 12 random nucleotides. TCRdb called the 5' RACE reads again in MiXCR, with one record for every CDR3 protein. The sample has over 1,500,000 distinct CDR3 sequences; about 39% are singletons. About this clonotype: Its antigen is unknown.

V was clipped by 4 bases and J by 0 bases, with 10 bases between them. CDR3 length: 14 amino acids. Germline CDR1 SGHRS, CDR2 YFSETQ. This receptor was obtained from a human donor in good health. Sequenced: blood. The V call is TRBV5-1, the J call TRBJ1-2; no firm D call. Here the CDR3 reads CASSPIGTNYGYTF. In nucleotides, the CDR3 is TGCGCCAGCAGCCCAATTGGTACTAACTATGGCTACACCTTC.